One and the same sample provided the 8 T cell receptor beta chains below, sequenced in a study of regulatory T cells in long-lasting Graves disease. Indicated time point: newly diagnosed GD, antithyroid drugs for less than 3 months. Following extraction of RNA from PBMCs, that RNA was used to make the TCR library. Arm-PCR of CDR3 regions and iRepertoire HTBI primers were the basis on which TCR beta libraries were built. One entry per CDR3 protein, called by TCRdb with MiXCR from the multiplex PCR reads. The repertoire holds 360,000 or so distinct CDR3 sequences, about 17% seen once, with around 20% in the top ten. The same data also went into a second study, on T cells in Graves' hyperthyroidism and ophthalmopathy.

This material consisted of peripheral blood mononuclear cells (PBMCs), taken at new diagnosis, from a patient treated with antithyroid drugs. The source is a woman younger than 35 with Graves disease.

There are many counts of this clonotype. The V gene is TRBV20-1, the J gene TRBJ2-1; D may be TRBD2 (6 bases). Germline V gene lookup returns CDR1 DFQATT and CDR2 SNEGSKA (reference sequence). This CDR3 is 13 amino acids long. V lost 3 bases and J lost 6, with 12 bases in between. The CDR3 loop is CSARGTWGNEQFF. CDR3 nucleotide sequence: TGCAGTGCTAGGGGGACTTGGGGCAATGAGCAGTTCTTC.

As regards this clonotype: A read error may explain this, as a much larger clone is one base away. The rearrangement joins TRBV12-3 or TRBV12-4 to TRBJ1-1; 8 bases are a match to TRBD1. This CDR3 is built from 15 residues. V lost 7 bases to trimming and J lost 1 base; unmatched junction nucleotides: 8. CDR3 DNA sequence: TGTGCCAGCAATTACGAACAGGGGGGGAACACTGAAGCTTTCTTT. This sequence encodes CASNYEQGGNTEAFF.

This clonotype was detected ten times or more. The chain has TRBV19 and TRBJ2-1, with TRBD2 as a possible D gene (5 bases). CDR1 and CDR2 (germline): LNHDA, SQIVND (reference sequence). This CDR3 is 14 amino acids long. Trimming removed 3 bases at V and 0 bases at J, with 6 bases between. CDR3 sequence reads: CASSMRDSYNEQFF. CDR3 sequence (DNA): TGTGCCAGTAGTATGAGGGACTCCTACAATGAGCAGTTCTTC.

This chain connects TRBV7-3 to TRBJ2-1, with D uncertain. Germline assignment: CDR1 SGHTA and CDR2 FQGTGA. This CDR3 spans 13 amino acids. V was shortened by 2 bases and J by 4 bases, with 6 bases between the two germline ends. The CDR3 DNA follows: TGTGCCAGCAGCTTATCGGAATACAATGAGCAGTTCTTC. It codes for CASSLSEYNEQFF.

Ten or more counts support this clonotype. The chain couples TRBV13 to TRBJ2-1; D ambiguous. Germline loops: CDR1 PRHDT, CDR2 FYEKMQ (reference sequence). The CDR3 is 13 residues long. Trimming stripped 5 bases from V and 4 bases from J, with 9 bases between. The DNA of the CDR3 is TGTGCCAGCAGCCAAGGACGGTACAATGAGCAGTTCTTC. Protein product: CASSQGRYNEQFF.

This clonotype was seen many times. This sequence joins TRBV27 and TRBJ2-1; D uncertain. V was shortened by 6 bases and J by 4 bases, with 7 bases between the two germline ends. CDR3 size: 12 residues. Germline lookup yields CDR1 MNHEY and CDR2 SMNVEV (reference sequence). CDR3 amino acids: CASSRSYNEQFF. The DNA of the CDR3 is TGTGCCAGCAGCCGAAGTTACAATGAGCAGTTCTTC.

This clonotype appeared many times. The V and J genes are TRBV29-1 and TRBJ2-7; 10 bases are a match to TRBD1. This CDR3 contains 13 residues. The V segment lost 7 bases and the J segment 1 base; nucleotides outside the gene matches: 4. Looked up from germline, CDR1 is SQVTM and CDR2 is ANQGSEA. In DNA form, the CDR3 reads TGCAGCGCCCGGACAGGGGGGTCCTACGAGCAGTACTTC. Its protein is CSARTGGSYEQYF.

This clonotype was found many times. The J gene is TRBJ2-7, the V gene TRBV5-4; D unresolved. CDR3 length equals 13 residues. The V gene's germline CDR1 is SGHNT and CDR2 YYREEE (reference sequence). V was cut by 0 bases and J by 4 bases, with 8 bases left in between. CDR3 protein: CASSLAGKYEQYF. The CDR3 DNA sequence: TGTGCCAGCAGCTTGGCCGGCAAGTACGAGCAGTACTTC.